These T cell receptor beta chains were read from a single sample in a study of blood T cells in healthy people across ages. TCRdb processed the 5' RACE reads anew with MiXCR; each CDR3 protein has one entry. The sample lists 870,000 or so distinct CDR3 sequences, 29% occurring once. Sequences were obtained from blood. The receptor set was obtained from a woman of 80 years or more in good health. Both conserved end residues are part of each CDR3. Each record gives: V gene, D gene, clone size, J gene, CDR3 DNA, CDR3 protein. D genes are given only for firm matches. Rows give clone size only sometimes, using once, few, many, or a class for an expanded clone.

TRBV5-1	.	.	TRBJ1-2	TGCGCCAGCAGCACGGGTGCGGAGGATGGCTACACCTTC	CASSTGAEDGYTF
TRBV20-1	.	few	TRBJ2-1	TGCAGTGCTAGAGGGGGTACCGACAATGAGCAGTTCTTC	CSARGGTDNEQFF
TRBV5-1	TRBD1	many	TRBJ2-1	TGCGCCAGCAACCCGACAGGGGGTCGGTCCTACAATGAGCAGTTCTTC	CASNPTGGRSYNEQFF
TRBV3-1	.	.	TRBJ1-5	TGTGCCAGCAGCCAAGATCGGAGGGCCAATCAGCCCCAGCATTTT	CASSQDRRANQPQHF
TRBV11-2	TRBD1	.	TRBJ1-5	TGTGCCAGCAGTGAACAGGGGGCACGGCAGCCCCAGCATTTT	CASSEQGARQPQHF
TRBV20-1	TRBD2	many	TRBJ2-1	TGCAGTGCTAGAGGTGGGGGGGGAATTTACAATGAGCAGTTCTTC	CSARGGGGIYNEQFF
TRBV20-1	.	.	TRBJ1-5	TGCAGTGCTAGAGATCCCCTTAGTGGTCAGCCCCAGCATTTT	CSARDPLSGQPQHF
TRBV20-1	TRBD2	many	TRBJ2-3	TGCAGTGCCTCCGCTCTCGGGGGGGCGAATACGCAGTATTTT	CSASALGGANTQYF
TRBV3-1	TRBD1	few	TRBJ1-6	TGTGCCAGCAGCCCCCGGGAGGGGGCTCGAAGTTCACCCCTCCACTTT	CASSPREGARSSPLHF
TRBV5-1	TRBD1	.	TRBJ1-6	TGCGCCAGCAGCGGGACAGGGGACAGAGGGTCACCCCTCCACTTT	CASSGTGDRGSPLHF
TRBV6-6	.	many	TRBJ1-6	TGTGCCAGCAGGGGGGACATCGGTAATTCACCCCTCCACTTT	CASRGDIGNSPLHF
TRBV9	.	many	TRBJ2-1	TGTGCCAGCAGCGCCCGGACAATGGCAGATGAGCAGTTCTTC	CASSARTMADEQFF
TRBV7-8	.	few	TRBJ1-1	TGTGCCAGCAGCTACGGGACACTGAGGACTGAAGCTTTCTTT	CASSYGTLRTEAFF
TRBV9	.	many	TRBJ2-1	TGTGCCAGCAGCGCGGGATATGAGCAGTTCTTC	CASSAGYEQFF
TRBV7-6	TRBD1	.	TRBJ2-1	TGTGCCAGCAGCTTTTTAACAGGGGATTCCTACAATGAGCAGTTCTTC	CASSFLTGDSYNEQFF
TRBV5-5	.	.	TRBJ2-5	TGTGCCAGCAGCTTCTTAGGCAGGGGCAGGGAGACCCAGTACTTC	CASSFLGRGRETQYF
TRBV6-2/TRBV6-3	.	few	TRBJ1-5	TGTGCCAGCAGTGACAGTCCGGGGCAGCCCCAGCATTTT	CASSDSPGQPQHF
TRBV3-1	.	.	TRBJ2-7	TGTGCCAGCAGCCGTTTGTACAATGAGCAGTACTTC	CASSRLYNEQYF
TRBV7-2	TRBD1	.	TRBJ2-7	TGTGCCAGCAGCTCGACACGGACAGGGAATGGTGAGCAGTACTTC	CASSSTRTGNGEQYF
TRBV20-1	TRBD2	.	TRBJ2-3	TGCAGTGCTAGAGATCGGCTAGCGGGGGGGCCGGGTACGCAGTATTTT	CSARDRLAGGPGTQYF
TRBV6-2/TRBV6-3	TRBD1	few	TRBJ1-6	TGTGCCAGCAGGAGACAGGGAATAAGTTCACCCCTCCACTTT	CASRRQGISSPLHF
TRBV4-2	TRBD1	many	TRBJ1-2	TGTGCCAGCAGCCAAGGACAGGGGGCGCGTTATGGCTACACCTTC	CASSQGQGARYGYTF
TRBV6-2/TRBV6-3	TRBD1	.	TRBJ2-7	TGTGCCAGCAGTTACCCGACAGGGGCGAACTACGAGCAGTACTTC	CASSYPTGANYEQYF
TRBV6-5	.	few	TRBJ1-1	TGTGCCAGCTTCTGGGGCTACATGAACACTGAAGCTTTCTTT	CASFWGYMNTEAFF
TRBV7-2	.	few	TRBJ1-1	TGTGCCAGCGTTATCGCCAAGAACACTGAAGCTTTCTTT	CASVIAKNTEAFF
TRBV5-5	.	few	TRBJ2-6	TGTGCCAGCACCTCGGGTGGGGTAGCCAACGTCCTGACTTTC	CASTSGGVANVLTF
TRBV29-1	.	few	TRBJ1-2	TGCAGCGTCCGGCTGATAGGGGGTAGCTATGGCTACACCTTC	CSVRLIGGSYGYTF
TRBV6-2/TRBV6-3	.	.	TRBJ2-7	TGTGCCAGCAGTTACGCGGGAACCGGGACCTCCTACGAGCAGTACTTC	CASSYAGTGTSYEQYF
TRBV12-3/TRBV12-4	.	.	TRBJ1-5	TGTGCCAGCAGTTCAGGGATCCCCAATCAGCCCCAGCATTTT	CASSSGIPNQPQHF
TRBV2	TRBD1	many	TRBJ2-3	TGTGCCAGCAGGGGACAGGGAAGGGATACGCAGTATTTT	CASRGQGRDTQYF
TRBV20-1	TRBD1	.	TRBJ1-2	TGCAGTGCTCTCGAGGACAGGGTAACAGGCTACACCTTC	CSALEDRVTGYTF
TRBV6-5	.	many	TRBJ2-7	TGTGCCAGCACCTCCGGGACTCGGCAGTACTTC	CASTSGTRQYF
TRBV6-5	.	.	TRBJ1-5	TGTGCCAGCAGTGCTACAGGACGCAATCAGCCCCAGCATTTT	CASSATGRNQPQHF
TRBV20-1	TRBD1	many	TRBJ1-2	TGCAGTGCTAGTAGGTCGGGACAGGGGTATGGCTACACCTTC	CSASRSGQGYGYTF
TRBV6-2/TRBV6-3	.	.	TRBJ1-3	TGTGCCAGCCTCAGGAGCTCTGGAAACACCATATATTTT	CASLRSSGNTIYF
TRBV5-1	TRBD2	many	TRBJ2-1	TGCGCCAGCTGCCCCGGACTAGGGGACAATGAGCAGTTCTTC	CASCPGLGDNEQFF
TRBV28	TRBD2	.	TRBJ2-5	TGTGCCAGCCGGGGGGGGGCCTGGGAGACCCAGTACTTC	CASRGGAWETQYF
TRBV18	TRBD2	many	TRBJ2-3	TGTGCCAGCTCAAAAACTAGCGGCACAGATACGCAGTATTTT	CASSKTSGTDTQYF
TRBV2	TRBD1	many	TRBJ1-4	TGTGCCAGCAGGGAGAGGACAGGGGTCGAAAAACTGTTTTTT	CASRERTGVEKLFF
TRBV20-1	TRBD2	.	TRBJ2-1	TGCAGTGCTAGCGATGCTAGCGGGGGGGCGATCAATGAGCAGTTCTTC	CSASDASGGAINEQFF
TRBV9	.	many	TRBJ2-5	TGTGCCAGCAGCGTAGAGGGACTGAGGGGAGAGACCCAGTACTTC	CASSVEGLRGETQYF
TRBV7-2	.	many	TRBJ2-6	TGTGCCAGCAGCGGAGGGGTCCCAGTACCGGCCAACGTCCTGACTTTC	CASSGGVPVPANVLTF
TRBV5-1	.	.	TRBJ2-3	TGCGCCAGCAGTTCCGGGGTCGAGCTAGTACTCGAGGCCACAGATACGCAGTATTTT	CASSSGVELVLEATDTQYF
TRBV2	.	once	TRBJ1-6	TGTGCCAGCAATCCCGATGGGGACAATTCACCCCTCCACTTT	CASNPDGDNSPLHF
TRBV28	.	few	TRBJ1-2	TGTGCTAACCAAAGGCAGGGAGGCTATGGCTACACCTTC	CANQRQGGYGYTF
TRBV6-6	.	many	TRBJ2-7	TGTGCCAGCGGTGGACCCGGGGGCTCCTACGAGCAGTACTTC	CASGGPGGSYEQYF
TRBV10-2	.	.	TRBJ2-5	TGCGCCAGCAGAATGGACTTGCCCCAAGAGACCCAGTACTTC	CASRMDLPQETQYF
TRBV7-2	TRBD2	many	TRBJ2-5	TGTGCCAGCAGCTTAACTAGCGGGGGGCCGAAGACCCAGTACTTC	CASSLTSGGPKTQYF
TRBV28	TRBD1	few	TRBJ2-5	TGTGCCAGCAGTTTCCTAGACAGGGTCCAAGAGACCCAGTACTTC	CASSFLDRVQETQYF
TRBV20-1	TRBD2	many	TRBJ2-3	TGCAGTAGTAGCGGGGGTGATGACGCAGATACGCAGTATTTT	CSSSGGDDADTQYF
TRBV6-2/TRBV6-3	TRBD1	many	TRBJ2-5	TGTGCCAGCAGTCACTCGGACAGGGCGACCCAGTACTTC	CASSHSDRATQYF